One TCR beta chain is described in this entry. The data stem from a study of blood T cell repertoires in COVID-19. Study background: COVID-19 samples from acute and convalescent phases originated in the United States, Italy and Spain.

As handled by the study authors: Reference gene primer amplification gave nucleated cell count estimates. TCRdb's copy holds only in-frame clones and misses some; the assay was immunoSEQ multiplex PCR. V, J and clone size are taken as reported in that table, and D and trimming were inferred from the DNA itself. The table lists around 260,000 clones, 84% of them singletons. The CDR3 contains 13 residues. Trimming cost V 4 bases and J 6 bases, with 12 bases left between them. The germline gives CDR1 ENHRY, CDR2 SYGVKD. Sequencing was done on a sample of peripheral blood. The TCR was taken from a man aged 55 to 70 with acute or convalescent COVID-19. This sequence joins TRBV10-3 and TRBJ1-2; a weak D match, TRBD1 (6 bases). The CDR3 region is CAISGGGADGYTF. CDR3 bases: TGTGCCATCAGTGGAGGGGGGGCCGATGGCTACACCTTC.